What follows are 10 T cell receptor beta chains derived from one specimen sequenced in a study of blood T cell repertoires in COVID-19. TCRdb's table, derived via immunoSEQ multiplex PCR, lists solely in-frame clones and lacks some. The sample carries 14,000 or so clones, approximately 83% recorded once. Sequenced input: peripheral blood. Receptor source: a human donor in a cohort sampled during active COVID-19.

The rearrangement links TRBV28 to TRBJ1-2; TRBD1 might be the D (6 bases). The CDR3 loop spans 16 amino acids. Trimming took off 1 base at V and 8 bases at J, with 20 bases between the two ends. CDR1 is MDHEN, CDR2 SYDVKM, per germline. CDR3 protein: CASSLYATSGVGGYTF. In nucleotides, the CDR3 is TGTGCCAGCAGTTTATACGCCACCTCAGGGGTAGGAGGCTACACCTTC.

This chain connects TRBV6-5 to TRBJ2-7; 8 bases align to TRBD1. Germline trimming cut 6 bases from V and 3 bases from J; bases unmatched to any gene: 10. The CDR3 totals 15 residues. Germline values: CDR1 MNHEY, CDR2 SVGAGI. The CDR3 DNA follows: TGTGCCAGCAGATCCACAGGAGACAGGGGCTACGAGCAGTACTTC. This translates into CASRSTGDRGYEQYF.

V gene TRBV5-4 combines with J gene TRBJ2-5; no clear D gene. The germline V gene has CDR1 SGHNT and CDR2 YYREEE (reference sequence). This CDR3 comprises 13 residues. Trimming took 0 bases from V and 2 from J, leaving 5 bases between them. CDR3 loop: CASSLGVQETQYF. The CDR3 nucleotides read TGTGCCAGCAGCTTGGGAGTACAAGAGACCCAGTACTTC.

V usage is TRBV27 and J usage is TRBJ2-3; 8 bases map to TRBD2. This CDR3 contains 13 residues. Losses at the gene ends were 3 bases for V and 8 bases for J; bases not matched to a gene: 4. Germline values: CDR1 MNHEY, CDR2 SMNVEV (reference sequence). The CDR3 is CASSLTSAATQYF. CDR3 sequence (DNA): TGTGCCAGCAGTTTGACTAGCGCCGCTACGCAGTATTTT.

J is TRBJ2-5 and V is TRBV5-6; the match to TRBD2 covers 13 bases. The germline gives CDR1 SGHDT, CDR2 YYEEEE. CDR3 length: 16 residues. V gave up 4 bases and J gave up 1 base; unmatched junction bases: 4. The CDR3 sequence is CASSPRLAGGQETQYF. CDR3 nucleotide sequence: TGTGCCAGCAGCCCTCGACTAGCGGGGGGCCAAGAGACCCAGTACTTC.

This clone occurred a few times. V usage is TRBV25-1 and J usage is TRBJ1-4; 7 bases agree with TRBD1. Germline trimming cut 5 bases from V and 0 bases from J; bases unmatched to any gene: 3. CDR1 MGHDK and CDR2 SYGVNS come from the germline V gene. This CDR3 contains 15 residues. The CDR3 spells CASSPQGATNEKLFF. The CDR3 nucleotides read TGTGCCAGCAGTCCCCAGGGGGCAACTAATGAAAAACTGTTTTTT. The full variable domain, with the rest looked up from reference TRBV25-1 and TRBJ1-4, is EADIYQTPRYLVIGTGKKITLECSQTMGHDKMYWYQQDPGMELHLIHYSYGVNSTEKGDLSSESTVSRIRTEHFPLTLESARPSHTSQYLCASSPQGATNEKLFFGSGTQLSVL.

This chain links TRBV12-3 or TRBV12-4 with TRBJ2-3; 8 nucleotides align to TRBD1. This CDR3 is built from 12 residues. Unmatched junction bases numbered 4, after V lost 6 bases and J lost 8 bases. The CDR3 reads CASRGQGATQYF. The CDR3 bases are TGTGCCAGCAGAGGACAGGGAGCTACGCAGTATTTT.

The gene calls are TRBV10-1 and TRBJ2-4; 7 bases match TRBD2. The CDR3 consists of 17 residues. The germline V gene has CDR1 WNHNN and CDR2 SYGVQD (reference sequence). V shed 5 bases and J 6 bases; nucleotides not matched to a gene: 16. The CDR3 loop reads CASSNTRGLAAINIQYF. CDR3 nucleotide sequence: TGCGCCAGCAGTAACACCCGGGGTCTAGCGGCTATAAACATTCAGTACTTC.

The rearrangement links TRBV2 to TRBJ2-1, with 14 nucleotides matching TRBD2. This CDR3 contains 16 residues. Trimming at V came to 6 bases and at J to 8 bases, leaving 9 bases not matched to a gene. Per germline, CDR1 SNHLY and CDR2 FYNNEI. CDR3 nucleotide sequence: TGTGCCAGCAGCGCTACTGGGACTAGCGGGGGCGATGAGCAGTTCTTC. The encoded protein is CASSATGTSGGDEQFF.

The V and J genes are TRBV7-2 and TRBJ2-1; D ambiguous. V was trimmed by 1 base and J by 0 bases, leaving 10 bases between them. Germline assignment: CDR1 SGHTA and CDR2 FQGNSA. The CDR3 consists of 16 residues. Written as DNA, the CDR3 is TGTGCCAGCAGCTTAGTTTCTTCCAGCTCCTACAATGAGCAGTTCTTC. Protein: CASSLVSSSSYNEQFF.